The sequence of this T cell receptor beta chain was determined in a study of blood T cells in healthy people across ages. A J-beta primer mix and a sample-barcoded 5' primer were used in a second PCR of about 7 to 12 cycles. TCRdb re-called the 5' RACE reads through MiXCR, storing one row per CDR3 protein. The repertoire holds about 830,000 distinct CDR3 sequences, with around 62% as singletons. Germline-derived CDR1 and CDR2 are LNHDA and SQIVND (reference sequence). The V gene lost 4 bases and the J gene lost 5 bases, with 14 bases spanning the gap. There are 14 residues in the CDR3. Sequencing was performed on blood. The chain carries TRBV19 and TRBJ1-1; possible D gene TRBD1, 6 bases. The source is a man aged 30-40 years in good health. This CDR3 is CASSTGELITEAFF. The CDR3 nucleotides are TGTGCCAGTAGTACAGGGGAACTTATTACTGAAGCTTTCTTT.